The entry below gives a single TCR beta chain sequence along with its context. This sample is part of a study of T cell changes during pregnancy in multiple sclerosis. V gave up 4 bases and J gave up 1 base; unmatched junction bases: 13. There are 17 residues in the CDR3. CDR1 and CDR2 from the germline V gene are SGDLS and YYNGEE. Some clones are missing from TCRdb's copy, which holds only in-frame ones; the method was immunoSEQ multiplex PCR. The data hold roughly 28,000 clones, with just over 90% observed a single time. This TCR was recovered from a female donor with multiple sclerosis, enrolled in a pregnancy study. The sample here was CD8+ T cells from peripheral blood mononuclear cells, taken before pregnancy. The chain is built from TRBV9 and TRBJ1-2; 7 bases agree with TRBD1. The chain's CDR3 is CASSKDRASRDNYGYTF. CDR3 nucleotides: TGTGCCAGCAGCAAAGACAGGGCTAGCCGTGATAACTATGGCTACACCTTC.